This T cell receptor (beta chain) is from a study of T cells in Graves' hyperthyroidism and ophthalmopathy (dated by TCRdb to between 2018 and 2021). Notes on the research overall: Peripheral blood samples were taken at initial diagnosis, before any treatment was given. In addition, the study compared T-cell repertoires in thyroid tissue and in blood from several Graves' hyperthyroidism patients. The paper reports TCR Vbeta CDR3 sequencing of some 140 peripheral blood samples: some 41 ophthalmopathy, under 85 hyperthyroidism and around 17 progressor patients. TCR V-J signatures able to tell the groups apart were searched for in a discovery cohort of approximately 95 patients, of whom roughly 42 had Graves' ophthalmopathy and 57 had stable Graves' hyperthyroidism. Prospective prediction of ophthalmopathy was tested in an independent validation cohort of 18 to 20 hyperthyroidism patients and approximately 17 patients who later progressed to ophthalmopathy. The 75 to 100 discovery patients were randomly split 7:3 into training and test sets. Once sampling was done, hyperthyroidism patients were given methimazole at a starting dose of 30 mg daily, whereas ophthalmopathy patients were given high-dose intravenous methylprednisolone.

The hyperthyroidism patients were between 18 and 65 years old and newly diagnosed, with a disease duration of less than 2 months. Patients with uncontrolled infections, other autoimmune diseases, pregnancy or lactation were excluded. Diagnoses were established on the basis of clinical symptoms, serum thyroxine and TRAb, thyroid ultrasound, and orbital computed tomography. For progressor patients, blood was drawn at the first diagnosis of hyperthyroidism, before any ophthalmopathy symptoms had appeared. Ficoll-Paque density gradient centrifugation was used to isolate PBMCs from about 10 ml of fresh peripheral blood. Progressor patients were first diagnosed with Graves' hyperthyroidism and then developed ophthalmopathy during follow-up. Trizol reagent was used to extract total RNA, and RNA quality was then checked on an Agilent 2100 Bioanalyzer. The germline V gene encodes CDR1 GTSNPN and CDR2 SVGIG (reference sequence). Trimming costs V 2 bases and J 3 bases, and their ends lie 13 bases apart. Inclusive of the bounding cysteine and phenylalanine, the CDR3 is 14 residues long. Solely the CDR3 DNA is kept, with 42 bases framed from the first base.

What the authors observed across the whole study: A model built on a 13 V-J signature distinguished ophthalmopathy from stable hyperthyroidism, reaching 87.88% sensitivity and 81.08% specificity in cross-validation and 80%/75% in testing. Most expanded thyroid clonotypes (frequency above 0.001) were also detected in blood, suggesting blood repertoires may reflect thyroid immune responses. In validation, the model predicted progression to ophthalmopathy with over 60% sensitivity and 72.22% specificity, a median of about 6.7 months before onset. No statistical method was used to fix the sample size in advance, and group allocation was not hidden from the investigators.

This clonotype was counted many times. Its antigen is not yet known. Qualities for individual bases were not recorded, and no much larger clone is one base off. The TCR beta CDR3 regions were amplified from the RNA transcripts. The TCR CDR3 was subjected to a first round of RT-PCR using the HTBI primer set and the Qiagen OneStep RT-PCR kit. Libraries were constructed in a second round of multiplex PCR, after which size selection and purification were performed. Sequencing of the libraries was done on an Illumina HiSeq2000 using paired-end 100 bp reads. The study's processing was this. SOAPnuke was used to process the raw data, with reads discarded if the reads contained adapters or uncalled bases, had a mean Phred below 15, or lacked an exact constant-primer or identifier match. COPE v1.2.5 was used to merge the high-quality paired reads, and each unique nucleotide sequence was defined as a clonotype. MiTCR v1.1 was used to align clonotypes to the IMGT TRBV, TRBD and TRBJ reference segments. The analysis included only V-J combinations with a frequency above 0.0001, which together covered 99% to 99.2% of the repertoires. A TCS score was defined as the ratio between F50 (clonal expansion) and ExV (chaos), using BLOSUM62-based TCRdist between CDR3 peptides within each V-J. Welch's t-statistics and random forest reduced roughly 500 V-J features to about 12, which were used in a naive Bayes classifier (R e1071). TCRdb trimmed public reads at Q25 via fastp, called clones via MiXCR and kept in-frame beta chains. Each entry is one CDR3 protein sequence, shown with its most common DNA and genes. TCRdb, not the original authors, processed these V and J calls. Across this sample there are around 700,000 distinct CDR3 sequences, with roughly a sixth seen only once. The top ten hold 16% of the sample.

This TCR came from a woman in her forties or fifties with Graves' hyperthyroidism that later progressed to Graves' ophthalmopathy. This chain is built from TRBV30 and TRBJ2-5; TRBD2 is possibly the D segment (6 matching bases). The source material was blood. The nucleotides are TGTGCCTGGAGTATAGGGCGGGGAAAAGAGACCCAGTACTTC. It is translated as CAWSIGRGKETQYF. Extended through the reference TRBV30 and TRBJ2-5 proteins, this CDR3 yields the full variable domain: SQTIHQWPATLVQPVGSPLSLECTVEGTSNPNLYWYRQAAGRGLQLLFYSVGIGQISSEVPQNLSASRPQDRQFILSSKKLLLSDSGFYLCAWSIGRGKETQYFGPGTRLLVL.